This is a list of T cell receptor beta chains from one sample in a study of spatial heterogeneity in lung cancer. A single record per CDR3 protein comes from TCRdb applying MiXCR to the 5' RACE reads. Of approximately 17,000 distinct CDR3 sequences in the sample, about 18% were seen once. Sequences were derived from PBMCs, sampled at follow-up. The receptor source for this set is a male donor with early-stage non-small cell lung cancer. Both conserved end residues are part of each CDR3. Each record gives: J gene, clone size, V gene, D gene, CDR3 protein, CDR3 DNA. A D gene is named only where the DNA matches it firmly. Not all rows give a size; the values are once, few, many and, for expanded clones, a class.

TRBJ1-2 few TRBV29-1 TRBD1 CSVEAGQGNGYTF TGCAGCGTTGAAGCCGGACAGGGTAACGGCTACACCTTC
TRBJ1-3 - TRBV5-6 TRBD1 CASSLMTGTSSGNTIYF TGTGCCAGCAGCTTAATGACAGGGACGAGCTCTGGAAACACCATATATTTT
TRBJ2-7 medium-sized TRBV5-4 - CASSRTAGLEQYF TGTGCCAGCAGCCGGACAGCGGGGCTCGAGCAGTACTTC
TRBJ2-7 few TRBV11-2 - CASSSSGFTSEQYF TGTGCCAGCAGCTCCTCTGGGTTTACTAGCGAGCAGTACTTC
TRBJ2-1 - TRBV7-2 TRBD2 CASSLGVAGVYNEQFF TGTGCCAGCAGCCTAGGGGTAGCGGGGGTATACAATGAGCAGTTCTTC
TRBJ2-2 many TRBV9 - CASSPGLGGELFF TGTGCCAGCAGCCCCGGCCTGGGAGGGGAGCTGTTTTTT
TRBJ2-1 medium-sized TRBV5-1 TRBD2 CASSPGGDEQFF TGCGCCAGCAGCCCCGGGGGGGATGAGCAGTTCTTC
TRBJ1-1 many TRBV7-2 TRBD1 CASSTEDRVGFF TGTGCCAGCAGCACCGAGGACAGGGTCGGCTTCTTT
TRBJ2-3 medium-sized TRBV13 - CASRPPTGGDNTDTQYF TGTGCCAGCAGACCCCCCACCGGCGGGGACAACACAGATACGCAGTATTTT
TRBJ2-7 few TRBV7-2 TRBD1 CASSFSDRGTYEQYF TGTGCCAGCAGCTTTTCGGACAGGGGAACCTACGAGCAGTACTTC
TRBJ1-5 few TRBV21-1 - CASSGRTGEGNQPQHF TGTGCCAGCAGCGGGCGGACAGGGGAGGGGAATCAGCCCCAGCATTTT
TRBJ2-7 many TRBV18 - CASSPPESYEQYF TGTGCCAGCTCACCCCCCGAGTCCTACGAGCAGTACTTC
TRBJ1-1 few TRBV7-9 - CASSFRGDRPYTEAFF TGTGCCAGCAGCTTTAGGGGGGACCGACCCTACACTGAAGCTTTCTTT
TRBJ1-6 medium-sized TRBV6-5 - CASMGVVPDGSYNSPLHF TGTGCCAGCATGGGTGTCGTGCCCGACGGCTCCTATAATTCACCCCTCCACTTT
TRBJ2-7 few TRBV5-1 - CASSPGEADSYEQYF TGCGCCAGCAGCCCGGGAGAGGCCGACTCCTACGAGCAGTACTTC
TRBJ2-1 few TRBV12-3/TRBV12-4 - CASSLRGPTYNEQFF TGTGCCAGCAGTTTACGGGGGCCAACCTACAATGAGCAGTTCTTC
TRBJ2-7 few TRBV21-1 - CASSKGHRGSYEQYF TGTGCCAGCAGCAAAGGGCACAGGGGTTCCTACGAGCAGTACTTC
TRBJ1-4 few TRBV5-1 - CASSPDGNNEKLFF TGCGCCAGCAGCCCCGACGGGAATAATGAAAAACTGTTTTTT
TRBJ2-5 few TRBV2 TRBD2 CASSDGLAIETQYF TGTGCCAGCAGTGACGGACTAGCGATCGAGACCCAGTACTTC
TRBJ1-1 medium-sized TRBV12-3/TRBV12-4 - CASSLTGRTEAFF TGTGCCAGCAGTTTAACCGGACGAACTGAAGCTTTCTTT
TRBJ2-2 medium-sized TRBV19 TRBD2 CASSVDLAGDTGELFF TGTGCCAGTAGTGTGGACCTAGCGGGGGACACCGGGGAGCTGTTTTTT
TRBJ2-2 medium-sized TRBV19 - CASSFLMDGGTGELFF TGTGCCAGTAGTTTCCTGATGGACGGGGGCACCGGGGAGCTGTTTTTT
TRBJ1-2 - TRBV10-1 - CASSESTTGLNGYTF TGCGCCAGCAGTGAGTCGACGACAGGCTTAAATGGCTACACCTTC
TRBJ1-2 few TRBV5-1 TRBD1 CASSSQTGPGGRGYTF TGCGCCAGCAGCTCCCAAACCGGGCCAGGGGGTCGTGGCTACACCTTC
TRBJ1-5 many TRBV20-1 - CSAGAGGNQPQHF TGCAGTGCTGGGGCAGGTGGGAATCAGCCCCAGCATTTT
TRBJ2-7 - TRBV6-6 TRBD1 CASAAGTGSYEQYF TGTGCCAGCGCGGCCGGGACAGGGTCCTACGAGCAGTACTTC
TRBJ1-2 many TRBV20-1 - CSANPQRPAVYGYTF TGCAGTGCCAATCCGCAACGGCCTGCCGTCTATGGCTACACCTTC
TRBJ1-1 - TRBV6-2/TRBV6-3 TRBD1 CASSSWDRGLAFF TGTGCCAGCAGTTCCTGGGACAGGGGGTTGGCTTTCTTT
TRBJ2-2 - TRBV5-1 - CASSLRPTANTGELFF TGCGCCAGCAGCTTGCGTCCGACAGCGAACACCGGGGAGCTGTTTTTT
TRBJ2-6 - TRBV3-1 - CASSQVSGANVLTF TGTGCCAGCAGCCAAGTATCCGGGGCCAACGTCCTGACTTTC
TRBJ2-3 few TRBV11-2 TRBD2 CASSSGDYLSTDTQYF TGTGCCAGCAGCTCGGGGGACTACCTCAGCACAGATACGCAGTATTTT
TRBJ2-3 - TRBV6-2/TRBV6-3 TRBD2 CASSYFKRGALTDTQYF TGTGCCAGCAGTTACTTCAAGCGGGGGGCCCTCACAGATACGCAGTATTTT
TRBJ2-7 medium-sized TRBV29-1 TRBD1 CSVSPRDRPYEQYF TGCAGCGTTAGCCCCCGGGACAGGCCTTACGAGCAGTACTTC
TRBJ2-7 few TRBV11-2 - CASSLGILAYEQYF TGTGCCAGCAGCTTAGGTATACTCGCGTACGAGCAGTACTTC
TRBJ1-3 many TRBV4-1 TRBD1 CASSQPGQAGNTIYF TGCGCCAGCAGCCAGCCCGGACAGGCTGGAAACACCATATATTTT
TRBJ2-1 - TRBV30 - CACAGPEIGYEQFF TGTGCCTGCGCCGGGCCAGAAATCGGGTATGAGCAGTTCTTC
TRBJ1-2 few TRBV20-1 - CSATPGSYGYTF TGCAGTGCTACCCCAGGCAGCTATGGCTACACCTTC
TRBJ2-5 few TRBV7-3 TRBD2 CASSTGLQETQYF TGTGCCAGCAGCACGGGACTACAAGAGACCCAGTACTTC